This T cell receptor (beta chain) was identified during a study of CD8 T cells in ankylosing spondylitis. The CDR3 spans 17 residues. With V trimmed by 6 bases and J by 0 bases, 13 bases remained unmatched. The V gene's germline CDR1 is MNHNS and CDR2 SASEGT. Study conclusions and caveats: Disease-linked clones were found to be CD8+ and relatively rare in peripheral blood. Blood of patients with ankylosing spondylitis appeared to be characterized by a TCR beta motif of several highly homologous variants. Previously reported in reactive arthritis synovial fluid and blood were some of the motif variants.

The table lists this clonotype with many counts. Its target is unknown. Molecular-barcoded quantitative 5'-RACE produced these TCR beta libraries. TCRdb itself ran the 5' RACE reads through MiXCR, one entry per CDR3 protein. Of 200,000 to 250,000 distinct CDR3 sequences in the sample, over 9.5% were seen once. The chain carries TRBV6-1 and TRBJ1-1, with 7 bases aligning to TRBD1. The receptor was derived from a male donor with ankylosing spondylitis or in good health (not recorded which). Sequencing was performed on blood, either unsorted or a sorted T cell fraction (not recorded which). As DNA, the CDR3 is TGTGCCAGCAGGCGCCGGACAGGTCAGAGGATGAACACTGAAGCTTTCTTT. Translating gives CASRRRTGQRMNTEAFF.